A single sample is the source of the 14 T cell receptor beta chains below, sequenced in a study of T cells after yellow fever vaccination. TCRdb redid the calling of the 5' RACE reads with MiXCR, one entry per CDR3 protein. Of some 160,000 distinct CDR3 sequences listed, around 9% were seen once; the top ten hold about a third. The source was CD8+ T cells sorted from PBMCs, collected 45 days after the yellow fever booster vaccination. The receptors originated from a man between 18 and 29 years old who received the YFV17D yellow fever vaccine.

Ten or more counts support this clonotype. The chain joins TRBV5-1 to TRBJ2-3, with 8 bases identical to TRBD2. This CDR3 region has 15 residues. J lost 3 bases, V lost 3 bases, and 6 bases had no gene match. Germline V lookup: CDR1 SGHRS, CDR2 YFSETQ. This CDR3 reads CASSSGLGFTDTQYF. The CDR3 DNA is TGCGCCAGCAGCTCGGGACTAGGATTTACAGATACGCAGTATTTT.

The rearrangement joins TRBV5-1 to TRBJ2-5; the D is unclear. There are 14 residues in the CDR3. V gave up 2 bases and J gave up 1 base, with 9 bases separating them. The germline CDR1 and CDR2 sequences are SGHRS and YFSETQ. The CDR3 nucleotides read TGCGCCAGCAGCTTCCGGAGATTCCAAGAGACCCAGTACTTC. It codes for CASSFRRFQETQYF.

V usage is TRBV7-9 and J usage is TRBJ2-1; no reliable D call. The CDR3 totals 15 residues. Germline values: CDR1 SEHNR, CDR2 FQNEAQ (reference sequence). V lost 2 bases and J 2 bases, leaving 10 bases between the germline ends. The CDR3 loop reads CASSLRAGPYNEQFF. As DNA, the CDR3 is TGTGCCAGCAGCTTACGGGCCGGGCCCTACAATGAGCAGTTCTTC.

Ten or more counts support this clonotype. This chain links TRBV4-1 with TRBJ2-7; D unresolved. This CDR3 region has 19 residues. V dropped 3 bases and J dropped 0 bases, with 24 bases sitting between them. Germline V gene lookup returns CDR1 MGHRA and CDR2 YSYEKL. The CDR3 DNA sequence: TGCGCCAGCAGCCAGAAATCTGGTGATCGGCTACCACTCTCCTACGAGCAGTACTTC. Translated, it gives CASSQKSGDRLPLSYEQYF.

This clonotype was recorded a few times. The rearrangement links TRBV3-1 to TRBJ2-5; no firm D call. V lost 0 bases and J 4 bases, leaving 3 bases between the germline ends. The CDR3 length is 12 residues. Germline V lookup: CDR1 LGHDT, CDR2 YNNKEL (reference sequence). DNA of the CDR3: TGTGCCAGCAGCCAAGACAGAGAGACCCAGTACTTC. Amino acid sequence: CASSQDRETQYF.

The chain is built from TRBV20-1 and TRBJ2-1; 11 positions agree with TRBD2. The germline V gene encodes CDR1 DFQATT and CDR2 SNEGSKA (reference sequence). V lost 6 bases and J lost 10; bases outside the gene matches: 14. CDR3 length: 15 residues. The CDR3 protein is CSASGTSGPLGEQFF. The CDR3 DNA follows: TGCAGTGCAAGTGGGACTAGCGGCCCGTTGGGAGAGCAGTTCTTC.

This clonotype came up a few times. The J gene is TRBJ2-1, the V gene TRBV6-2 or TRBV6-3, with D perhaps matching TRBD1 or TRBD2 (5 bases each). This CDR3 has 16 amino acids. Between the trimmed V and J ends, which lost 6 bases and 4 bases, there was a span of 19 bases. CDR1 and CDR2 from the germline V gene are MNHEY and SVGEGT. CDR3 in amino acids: CASSQIRDGNYNEQFF. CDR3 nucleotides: TGTGCCAGCAGCCAGATCCGGGACGGTAATTACAATGAGCAGTTCTTC.

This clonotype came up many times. The CDR3 DNA follows: TGTGCCAGCAGTCCCTGGCGGACAGGCCCAGGAAACACCATATATTTT. Protein: CASSPWRTGPGNTIYF. This chain joins TRBV6-2 or TRBV6-3 and TRBJ1-3; the match to TRBD1 covers 7 bases. The germline V gene has CDR1 MNHEY and CDR2 SVGEGT. J was trimmed by 4 bases and V by 5 bases; bases with no gene match: 11. CDR3 length: 16 residues.

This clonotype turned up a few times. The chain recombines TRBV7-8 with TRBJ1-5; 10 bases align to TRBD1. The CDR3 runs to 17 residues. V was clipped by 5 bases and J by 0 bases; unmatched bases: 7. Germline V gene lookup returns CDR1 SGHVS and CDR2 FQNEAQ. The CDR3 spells CASSLGTGAVSNQPQHF. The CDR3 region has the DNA TGTGCCAGCAGCCTCGGGACAGGGGCGGTTAGCAATCAGCCCCAGCATTTT. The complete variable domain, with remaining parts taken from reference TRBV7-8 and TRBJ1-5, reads GAGVSQSPRYKVAKRGQDVALRCDPISGHVSLFWYQQALGQGPEFLTYFQNEAQLDKSGLPSDRFFAERPEGSVSTLKIQRTQQEDSAVYLCASSLGTGAVSNQPQHFGDGTRLSIL.

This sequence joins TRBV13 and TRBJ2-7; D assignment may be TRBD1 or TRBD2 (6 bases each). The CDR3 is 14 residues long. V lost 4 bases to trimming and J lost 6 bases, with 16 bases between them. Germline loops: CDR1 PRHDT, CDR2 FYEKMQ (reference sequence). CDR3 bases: TGTGCCAGCAGCTGGGGGCAAGGGGAGGTCGAGCAGTACGTC. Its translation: CASSWGQGEVEQYV.

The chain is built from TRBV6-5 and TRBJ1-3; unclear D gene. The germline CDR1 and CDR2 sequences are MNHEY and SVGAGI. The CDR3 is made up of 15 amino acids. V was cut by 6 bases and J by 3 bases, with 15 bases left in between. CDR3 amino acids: CASSSLAGSGNTIYF. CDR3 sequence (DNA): TGTGCCAGCAGCTCGTTGGCCGGGAGTGGAAACACCATATATTTT.

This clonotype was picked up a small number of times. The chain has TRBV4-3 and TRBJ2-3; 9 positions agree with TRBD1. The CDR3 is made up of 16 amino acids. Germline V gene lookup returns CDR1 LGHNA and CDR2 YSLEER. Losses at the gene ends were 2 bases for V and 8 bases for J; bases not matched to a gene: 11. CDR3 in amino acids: CASSQFTGGWSPTQYF. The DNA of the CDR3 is TGCGCCAGCAGCCAATTCACAGGGGGCTGGTCCCCTACGCAGTATTTT.

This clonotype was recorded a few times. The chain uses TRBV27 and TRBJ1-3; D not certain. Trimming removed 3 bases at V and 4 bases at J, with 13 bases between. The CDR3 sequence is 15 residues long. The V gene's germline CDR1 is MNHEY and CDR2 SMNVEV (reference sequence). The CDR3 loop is CASSFTAARGNTIYF. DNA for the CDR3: TGTGCCAGCAGTTTCACAGCGGCGAGAGGAAACACCATATATTTT.

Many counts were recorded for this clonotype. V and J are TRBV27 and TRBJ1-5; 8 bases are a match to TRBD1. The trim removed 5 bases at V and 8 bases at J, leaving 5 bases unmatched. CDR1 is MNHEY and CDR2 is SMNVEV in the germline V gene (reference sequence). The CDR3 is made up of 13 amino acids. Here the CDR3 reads CASSAQGAKPQHF. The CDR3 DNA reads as TGTGCCAGCAGTGCCCAGGGGGCTAAGCCCCAGCATTTT.